This TCR beta chain comes out of a study of OX40 agonist ivuxolimab in advanced cancers. Study information: Patient treatment consisted of intravenous ivuxolimab administration every 2 weeks at 0.01 to 10 mg/kg. Hepatocellular carcinoma, melanoma, renal cell or head and neck cancer affected the dose-escalation patients. Study results and limitations: In the expanded peripheral T cells, antigen specificity was never determined.

J was trimmed by 5 bases and V by 0 bases; bases with no gene match: 9. The CDR3 loop spans 17 amino acids. The V gene's germline CDR1 is SGDLS and CDR2 YYNGEE. About this clone itself: Its antigen remains unknown.

Sequenced by immunoSEQ multiplex PCR; TCRdb stores in-frame clones only, minus some. Of 28,000 or so clones in the sample, more than 85% are singletons; the top ten hold approximately 25%. Sample: CD4+ or CD8+ T cells sorted from blood, taken in a trial of the OX40 agonist ivuxolimab. V and J are TRBV9 and TRBJ2-1, with 9 bases that match TRBD2. This TCR was recovered from an adult with an advanced solid tumor such as melanoma, head and neck, liver or kidney cancer. CDR3 bases: TGTGCCAGCAGCGTAGAGAGCTCGGGACTAGCCAACAATGAGCAGTTCTTC. As protein: CASSVESSGLANNEQFF.